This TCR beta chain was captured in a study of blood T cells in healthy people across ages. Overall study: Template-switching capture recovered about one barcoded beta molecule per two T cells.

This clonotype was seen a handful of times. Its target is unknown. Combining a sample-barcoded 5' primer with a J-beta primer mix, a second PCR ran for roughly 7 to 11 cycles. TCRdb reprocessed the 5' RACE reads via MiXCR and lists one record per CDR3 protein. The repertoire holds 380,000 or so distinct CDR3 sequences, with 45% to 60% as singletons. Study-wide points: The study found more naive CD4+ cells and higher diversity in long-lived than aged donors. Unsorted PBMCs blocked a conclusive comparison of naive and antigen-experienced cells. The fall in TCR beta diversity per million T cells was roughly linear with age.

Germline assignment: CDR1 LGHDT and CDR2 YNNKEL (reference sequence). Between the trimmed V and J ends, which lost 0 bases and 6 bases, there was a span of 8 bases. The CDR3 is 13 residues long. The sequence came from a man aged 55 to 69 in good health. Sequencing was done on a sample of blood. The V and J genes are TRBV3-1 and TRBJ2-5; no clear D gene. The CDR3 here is CASSQEAQKTQYF. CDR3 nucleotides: TGTGCCAGCAGCCAAGAGGCTCAGAAGACCCAGTACTTC.